The source of this T cell receptor beta chain is a study of kidney transplant recipient with SARS-CoV-2 infection (TCRdb year 2021). The CDR3 measures 17 amino acids from cysteine to phenylalanine. The entry retains the CDR3 DNA only, 51 bases that are in frame from base 1. Trimming takes 5 bases from V and 4 bases from J, and the germline ends sit 23 bases apart. Looking up the germline V gene (reference sequence) yields CDR1 LGHDT and CDR2 YNNKEL. This clonotype appeared many times. Its cognate antigen has yet to be identified. Per-base quality was not reported, and no clone a single base away is much larger than it. The sample's time point label is to be understood as: pre-pandemic baseline sample and day 111 after first positive SARS-CoV-2 test. The data were produced on an Illumina MiSeq. The peripheral T cell repertoire was profiled for human TCRbeta genes. As for the original processing: Differential clonotype abundance was tested with beta-binomial modelling to account for variability over time. Expanded clonotypes were screened against the ImmuneCODE reference database of SARS-CoV-2-associated TCRs and mapped to viral genome regions. Additional analyses of the repertoire looked at TRBV gene usage, CDR3 length, CDR3 amino acid overlap between time points, clonotype abundance distributions and Jaccard similarity. TCRdb trimmed public reads at Q25 via fastp, called clones via MiXCR and kept in-frame beta chains. Entries are consolidated by CDR3 protein sequence, retaining the most common genes and DNA. These V and J calls derive from TCRdb rather than the authors' analysis. The sample has fewer than 250,000 distinct CDR3 sequences on record, about 28% of them singletons. Clones ranked in the top ten supply almost 7.5% of the sample.

Recombination connected TRBV3-1 to TRBJ1-2, with the D gene call left open. The TCR originated in a male patient aged 25-45 years who had COVID-19 and was a kidney transplant recipient. After a transplant, some T cells may have been passed on by the graft donor. The source was a blood sample, collected at baseline and on day 111 from a kidney transplant recipient. The CDR3 protein: CASSIRNTLRKTYGYTF. The DNA sequence is as follows: TGTGCCAGCAGCATTCGGAACACCCTTCGAAAGACCTATGGCTACACCTTC.